The 32 T cell receptor beta chains below all came from one sample that was sequenced in a study of human T cells and chemical hapten exposure. A single record per CDR3 protein comes from TCRdb applying MiXCR to the RACE reads. The sample yields roughly 250,000 distinct CDR3 sequences, about 9.4% seen once. The sample's time point: pre-sensitization, week 0. Described treatment: therapeutic diphenylcyclopropenone sensitization with weekly scalp DPC. Source: whole blood, taken in connection with sensitization to the hapten diphenylcyclopropenone (DPC). These TCRs come from a woman in her 40s with alopecia areata. Some clones in this sample may be carry-over from other donors' samples.

The chain is built from TRBV6-5 and TRBJ2-5; TRBD2 aligns across 7 bases. The CDR3 consists of 17 residues. The V segment lost 7 bases and the J segment 0 bases; nucleotides outside the gene matches: 14. From germline, CDR1 is MNHEY and CDR2 SVGAGI. CDR3 in DNA: TGTGCCAGCATCGCCCACCCGGGCACTAGCGACCAAGAGACCCAGTACTTC. It codes for CASIAHPGTSDQETQYF.

In its sample, this clonotype was seen many times. V usage is TRBV7-9 and J usage is TRBJ2-7, with D maybe TRBD2 (6 bases). The ends were cut back, 1 base at V and 3 bases at J, with 16 bases in the middle. Germline lookup yields CDR1 SEHNR and CDR2 FQNEAQ (reference sequence). The CDR3 has 16 residues. The CDR3 DNA sequence: TGTGCCAGCAGCTTAGGACAGAATCCGGGGGTCTACGAGCAGTACTTC. It yields the protein CASSLGQNPGVYEQYF.

The J gene is TRBJ2-1, the V gene TRBV9; 10 nucleotides agree with TRBD2. This CDR3 has 15 residues. V shed 4 bases, J shed 4 bases, and the junction held 5 bases outside the gene matches. The V gene's germline CDR1 is SGDLS and CDR2 YYNGEE. The CDR3 DNA is TGTGCCAGCAGCCCTAGCGGGAGAAATTACAATGAGCAGTTCTTC. Translating it yields CASSPSGRNYNEQFF.

This clonotype has a count of ten or more. The chain uses TRBV5-1 and TRBJ2-2; D perhaps matches TRBD2 (6 bases). The V gene's germline CDR1 is SGHRS and CDR2 YFSETQ. Trimming took off 4 bases at V and 6 bases at J, with 16 bases between the two ends. The CDR3 sequence is 15 residues long. CDR3 region: CASSLGTPGAGELFF. The DNA for the CDR3 is TGCGCCAGCAGCCTGGGGACTCCCGGGGCCGGGGAGCTGTTTTTT.

This clonotype was detected a few times. The CDR3 DNA is TGTGCCAGCAGTCACACAGGATACGAGCAGTACTTC. This translates into CASSHTGYEQYF. This chain links TRBV3-1 with TRBJ2-7, with D possibly TRBD1 on 5 matching bases. With 6 bases removed from V and 4 bases from J, the gap between germline ends came to 10 bases. The CDR3 totals 12 residues. Per germline, CDR1 LGHDT and CDR2 YNNKEL (reference sequence).

At least ten counts were recorded for this clonotype. The chain is built from TRBV14 and TRBJ2-3, with TRBD1 matching over 10 bases. The V segment lost 8 bases and the J segment 9 bases; nucleotides outside the gene matches: 8. The CDR3 extends over 13 amino acids. CDR1 and CDR2 from the germline V gene are SGHDN and FVKESK. The CDR3 is CASQEGQGTTQYF. As DNA, the CDR3 is TGTGCCAGCCAAGAGGGACAGGGGACCACGCAGTATTTT.

This clonotype was picked up a small number of times. The V and J genes are TRBV7-6 and TRBJ2-7; the D is unclear. The ends were cut back, 1 base at V and 6 bases at J, with 10 bases in the middle. Germline V CDR1 and CDR2: SGHVS, FNYEAQ. The CDR3 covers 13 residues. The CDR3, as DNA: TGTGCCAGCAGCTTAGTAACCTCTAGCGAGCAGTACTTC. Residues: CASSLVTSSEQYF.

This clonotype was counted a few times. The rearrangement joins TRBV4-3 to TRBJ1-2; D unclear. The ends were cut back, 0 bases at V and 6 bases at J, with 17 bases in the middle. From germline, CDR1 is LGHNA and CDR2 YSLEER. The CDR3 extends over 16 amino acids. The chain's CDR3 is CASSQDGLNRFDGYTF. In nucleotides, the CDR3 is TGCGCCAGCAGCCAAGATGGATTAAACAGATTTGATGGCTACACCTTC.

This clonotype was seen more than once but under ten times. J is TRBJ1-2 and V is TRBV28, with a possible D match to TRBD1 (6 bases). This CDR3 comprises 14 residues. From germline, CDR1 is MDHEN and CDR2 SYDVKM. V was pared by 2 bases and J by 8 bases, with 15 bases between. CDR3 sequence (DNA): TGTGCCAGCAGTTTACCGGGGGCGGTGGGCGGCTACACCTTC. As protein: CASSLPGAVGGYTF.

The chain couples TRBV12-3 or TRBV12-4 to TRBJ1-2; 9 bases align to TRBD1. With V trimmed by 4 bases and J by 4 bases, 7 bases remained unmatched. There are 15 residues in the CDR3. The CDR3 nucleotides are TGTGCCAGCAGTTCGGGACAGGGTCGTATCTATGGCTACACCTTC. This codes for CASSSGQGRIYGYTF.

The chain joins TRBV29-1 to TRBJ2-3; D might be TRBD1 (5 bases). V shed 7 bases and J shed 4 bases, with 18 bases lying between them. Per germline, CDR1 SQVTM and CDR2 ANQGSEA. The CDR3 length is 14 residues. CDR3: CSAFLQGMADTQYF. In nucleotides, the CDR3 is TGCAGCGCCTTCCTGCAGGGTATGGCAGATACGCAGTATTTT.

This chain joins TRBV7-3 and TRBJ2-1; TRBD2 aligns across 8 bases. This CDR3 contains 16 residues. Germline V CDR1 and CDR2: SGHTA, FQGTGA. V was clipped by 0 bases and J by 2 bases; unmatched bases: 3. CDR3 sequence reads: CASSLTALAAYNEQFF. In DNA, the CDR3 is TGTGCCAGCAGCTTAACGGCACTAGCGGCCTACAATGAGCAGTTCTTC.

This clonotype occurred a few times. The chain carries TRBV7-6 and TRBJ2-1, with D hard to call. V shed 3 bases and J shed 4 bases, with 10 bases lying between them. Germline V lookup: CDR1 SGHVS, CDR2 FNYEAQ. The CDR3 spans 14 residues. CDR3 bases: TGTGCCAGCAGCTTGTCCGGTACTTACAATGAGCAGTTCTTC. It encodes CASSLSGTYNEQFF.

The CDR3 loop is CASNMGSNQPQHF. The CDR3 DNA sequence: TGTGCCAGCAACATGGGTAGCAATCAGCCCCAGCATTTT. V and J are TRBV5-6 and TRBJ1-5, with D unclear. This CDR3 region has 13 residues. Germline lookup yields CDR1 SGHDT and CDR2 YYEEEE. Trimming took off 6 bases at V and 0 bases at J, with 7 bases between the two ends. The full variable domain, in which reference TRBV5-6 and TRBJ1-5 provide the parts outside the CDR3, is DAGVTQSPTHLIKTRGQQVTLRCSPKSGHDTVSWYQQALGQGPQFIFQYYEEEERQRGNFPDRFSGHQFPNYSSELNVNALLLGDSALYLCASNMGSNQPQHFGDGTRLSIL.

This clonotype has only a few counts. The chain combines TRBV6-2 or TRBV6-3 with TRBJ1-1; D remains unclear. The V gene's germline CDR1 is MNHEY and CDR2 SVGEGT. This CDR3 comprises 12 residues. With 6 bases removed from V and 1 base from J, the gap between germline ends came to 6 bases. The CDR3 sequence is CASRPTNTEAFF. DNA of the CDR3: TGTGCCAGCAGACCAACGAACACTGAAGCTTTCTTT.

V and J are TRBV6-2 or TRBV6-3 and TRBJ2-5, with a possible D match to TRBD2 (6 bases). This CDR3 region has 16 residues. The germline gives CDR1 MNHEY, CDR2 SVGEGT. The ends were cut back, 6 bases at V and 5 bases at J, with 22 bases in the middle. The CDR3 protein is CASSQDQTGLRETQYF. CDR3 in DNA: TGTGCCAGCAGCCAAGATCAAACGGGACTCCGGGAGACCCAGTACTTC.

This clonotype has more than one count but fewer than ten. CDR3 sequence reads: CASSLAEIVETQYF. CDR3 in DNA: TGCGCCAGCAGCTTGGCGGAAATCGTGGAGACCCAGTACTTC. The rearrangement links TRBV5-1 to TRBJ2-5; D is uncertain. V lost 0 bases, J lost 5 bases, and 11 bases lay in between. This CDR3 contains 14 residues. Germline V gene lookup returns CDR1 SGHRS and CDR2 YFSETQ. Full variable domain (missing parts from reference TRBV5-1 and TRBJ2-5): KAGVTQTPRYLIKTRGQQVTLSCSPISGHRSVSWYQQTPGQGLQFLFEYFSETQRNKGNFPGRFSGRQFSNSRSEMNVSTLELGDSALYLCASSLAEIVETQYFGPGTRLLVL.

The chain combines TRBV5-4 with TRBJ2-3, with 13 bases lining up with TRBD2. The CDR3 spans 17 residues. J lost 1 base, V lost 4 bases, and 6 bases had no gene match. The V gene's germline CDR1 is SGHNT and CDR2 YYREEE (reference sequence). CDR3 region: CASSPGLAGMRTDTQYF. The DNA of the CDR3 is TGTGCCAGCAGCCCGGGACTAGCGGGGATGCGCACAGATACGCAGTATTTT.

This clonotype was picked up many times. The chain has TRBV12-3 or TRBV12-4 and TRBJ1-2; D is possibly TRBD1 (6 bases). V was shortened by 8 bases and J by 7 bases, with 20 bases between the two germline ends. This CDR3 contains 14 residues. CDR3 residues: CASGKTGSQGGYTF. CDR3 nucleotide sequence: TGTGCCAGCGGAAAAACAGGGAGTCAAGGTGGCTACACCTTC.

This clonotype appeared a few times. The gene calls are TRBV10-3 and TRBJ2-7; 10 positions match TRBD1. The ends lost 9 bases at V and 4 bases at J; junction bases unmatched: 6. Germline V lookup: CDR1 ENHRY, CDR2 SYGVKD. CDR3 size: 13 residues. The CDR3 loop is CAMAGQGSYEQYF. The CDR3 region has the DNA TGTGCCATGGCGGGACAGGGGTCATACGAGCAGTACTTC.

The chain has TRBV28 and TRBJ1-1, with TRBD1 identical over 11 bases. Germline V gene data show CDR1 as MDHEN and CDR2 as SYDVKM. The CDR3 consists of 15 residues. V dropped 4 bases and J dropped 6; count of bases not matched to a gene: 7. The CDR3 nucleotides are TGTGCCAGCAGTTCATGGACAGGGGGCGGGGCTGAAGCTTTCTTT. Its translation is CASSSWTGGGAEAFF.

This clonotype was detected a few times. A read error may produce the germline difference seen at one junction end. The chain combines TRBV3-1 with TRBJ1-2, with TRBD1 as a possible D gene (6 bases). CDR1 is LGHDT, CDR2 YNNKEL, per germline (reference sequence). The CDR3 spans 12 residues. CDR3 loop: CACSQAGAAWTF. CDR3 sequence (DNA): TGTGCCTGCAGCCAAGCGGGGGCCGCGTGGACCTTC.

The rearrangement joins TRBV28 to TRBJ2-1; D is ambiguous. V was clipped by 4 bases and J by 8 bases, with 9 bases between them. Germline V gene data show CDR1 as MDHEN and CDR2 as SYDVKM. This CDR3 contains 12 residues. The CDR3 spells CASSSSRDEQFF. CDR3 sequence (DNA): TGTGCCAGCAGTTCAAGTCGCGATGAGCAGTTCTTC.

This clonotype was counted at least ten times. The chain employs TRBV27 and TRBJ2-1, with a tentative D call TRBD1 (5 bases). V lost 8 bases to trimming and J lost 0 bases, with 17 bases between them. This CDR3 contains 16 residues. CDR1 and CDR2 (germline): MNHEY, SMNVEV (reference sequence). For the CDR3, the DNA is TGTGCCAGCTCCCCCCGACAGTCTAGCTCCTACAATGAGCAGTTCTTC. This translates into CASSPRQSSSYNEQFF.

In this sample, this clonotype turned up many times. This chain links TRBV10-3 with TRBJ2-7, with unresolved D. The CDR3 consists of 13 residues. In germline, CDR1 is ENHRY, CDR2 SYGVKD. V gave up 1 base and J gave up 5 bases, with 9 bases separating them. The CDR3 loop is CAISEYRVHEQYF. CDR3 DNA sequence: TGTGCCATCAGTGAGTACAGAGTCCACGAGCAGTACTTC.

The chain couples TRBV6-2 or TRBV6-3 to TRBJ2-7, with 12 bases that match TRBD2. From germline, CDR1 is MNHEY and CDR2 SVGEGT. The length of the CDR3 is 14 residues. V gave up 5 bases and J gave up 4 bases; unmatched junction bases: 3. CDR3 in DNA: TGTGCCAGCAGTCAGGGACTAGCGGGTTACGAGCAGTACTTC. The encoded protein is CASSQGLAGYEQYF.

This clonotype was counted many times. The chain joins TRBV15 to TRBJ1-5; tentatively, D is TRBD1 (5 bases). The V gene lost 4 bases and the J gene lost 4 bases, with 5 bases spanning the gap. CDR3 length: 12 amino acids. From germline, CDR1 is LNHNV and CDR2 YYDKDF (reference sequence). Here the CDR3 reads CATSTGNQPQHF. The CDR3 bases are TGTGCCACCAGCACAGGGAATCAGCCCCAGCATTTT.

This clonotype turned up a few times. The J gene is TRBJ2-7, the V gene TRBV20-1; 8 positions match TRBD2. The CDR3 spans 15 residues. After removal of 0 bases from V and 0 bases from J, the junction contained 4 bases not matched to a gene. In germline, CDR1 is DFQATT, CDR2 SNEGSKA (reference sequence). CDR3 bases: TGCAGTGCTAGAGATCTAGCGGGCGTCTCCTACGAGCAGTACTTC. It yields the protein CSARDLAGVSYEQYF.

This clonotype appeared a few times. This chain connects TRBV5-8 to TRBJ2-1; weak D call: TRBD2 (5 bases). Germline values: CDR1 SGHTS, CDR2 YDEGEE. The CDR3 is made up of 11 amino acids. V was clipped by 6 bases and J by 4 bases, with 5 bases between them. The CDR3 nucleotides are TGTGCCAGCAAGCGGTACAATGAGCAGTTCTTC. The encoded protein is CASKRYNEQFF.

About this clonotype: At one boundary the junction diverges from the germline segment, which might be a read error. The rearrangement links TRBV7-7 to TRBJ2-7; the match to TRBD1 covers 8 bases. Germline V CDR1 and CDR2: SSHAT, FNYEAQ (reference sequence). This CDR3 is 15 amino acids long. CDR3: CASSTDRDQPYEQYF. CDR3 in DNA: TGTGCTAGCAGCACGGACAGGGATCAACCCTACGAGCAGTACTTC.

The rearrangement links TRBV28 to TRBJ2-7; 10 bases are a match to TRBD2. J was trimmed by 1 base and V by 5 bases; bases with no gene match: 11. Germline values: CDR1 MDHEN, CDR2 SYDVKM. The CDR3 is 17 amino acids. The CDR3: CASSVPGLAKGSYEQYF. CDR3 DNA: TGTGCCAGCAGTGTACCGGGACTAGCGAAGGGATCCTACGAGCAGTACTTC. The full variable domain, rest sourced from reference TRBV28 and TRBJ2-7, is DVKVTQSSRYLVKRTGEKVFLECVQDMDHENMFWYRQDPGLGLRLIYFSYDVKMKEKGDIPEGYSVSREKKERFSLILESASTNQTSMYLCASSVPGLAKGSYEQYFGPGTRLTVT.

The sample holds many counts of this clonotype. The V call is TRBV4-2, the J call TRBJ2-7; the match to TRBD2 covers 8 bases. This CDR3 region has 15 residues. Per germline, CDR1 LGHNA and CDR2 YNFKEQ. Trimming at V came to 1 base and at J to 4 bases, leaving 6 bases not matched to a gene. CDR3 amino acids: CASSQAGGPGYEQYF. CDR3 sequence (DNA): TGTGCCAGCAGCCAAGCGGGGGGGCCCGGTTACGAGCAGTACTTC.